Following are 22 T cell receptor beta chains from one sample sequenced in a study of T cells in Graves' hyperthyroidism and ophthalmopathy. Amplification of TCR beta CDR3 regions used RNA as the template. HTBI primers were employed in a first-round RT-PCR of the TCR CDR3. TCRdb reprocessed the multiplex PCR reads with MiXCR, giving one entry per CDR3 protein. The table has approximately 500,000 distinct CDR3 sequences, 35% to 55% seen once; the top ten hold around 7.7%. The material sequenced was peripheral blood or thyroid tissue (not recorded which). These receptors all stem from a woman between 18 and 29 years old with Graves' hyperthyroidism.

The V gene is TRBV15, the J gene TRBJ1-2; D might be TRBD1 (5 bases). Trimming pared 0 bases from V and 12 bases from J, leaving 17 bases between. Germline lookup yields CDR1 LNHNV and CDR2 YYDKDF (reference sequence). CDR3 length equals 14 residues. The CDR3 protein is CATSREPGTSGNTF. In nucleotides, the CDR3 is TGTGCCACCAGCAGAGAACCAGGGACCTCTGGAAACACCTTC. Based on the CDR3 plus reference TRBV15 and TRBJ1-2, the full variable domain is DAMVIQNPRYQVTQFGKPVTLSCSQTLNHNVMYWYQQKSSQAPKLLFHYYDKDFNNEADTPDNFQSRRPNTSFCFLDIRSPGLGDTAMYLCATSREPGTSGNTFGSGTRLTVV.

This clonotype was observed at least ten times. V is TRBV12-5 and J is TRBJ1-1; D is ambiguous. Trimming cost V 4 bases and J 1 base, with 7 bases left between them. This CDR3 is 13 amino acids long. Germline-derived CDR1 and CDR2 are LGHNT and FRNRAP. The CDR3 reads CASGSGSNTEAFF. For the CDR3, the DNA is TGTGCTAGTGGTTCCGGGTCGAACACTGAAGCTTTCTTT.

This clonotype was seen repeatedly, ten times or more. The J gene is TRBJ2-7, the V gene TRBV6-5; 12 bases are shared with TRBD2. The germline gives CDR1 MNHEY, CDR2 SVGAGI. V was pared by 5 bases and J by 3 bases, with 5 bases of the junction left unmatched. The CDR3 spans 15 residues. The CDR3 DNA reads TGTGCCAGCAGTAATCTAGCGGGAGGGCTCTACGAGCAGTACTTC. Translated, it gives CASSNLAGGLYEQYF.

This chain uses TRBV24-1 with TRBJ2-5; 8 bases are shared with TRBD1. Germline V gene sequence: CDR1 KGHDR, CDR2 SFDVKD. V shed 4 bases, J shed 8 bases, and the junction held 11 bases outside the gene matches. This CDR3 has 15 residues. CDR3 region: CATSDSTGAGDTQYF. The CDR3 DNA is TGTGCCACCAGTGACTCGACAGGGGCTGGGGACACCCAGTACTTC.

The CDR3 region is CASSFHGDEEKLFF. In DNA, the CDR3 is TGTGCCAGCAGCTTCCACGGGGATGAGGAAAAACTGTTTTTT. The rearrangement uses TRBV7-2 and TRBJ1-4; D ambiguous. Per the germline V gene, CDR1 is SGHTA and CDR2 is FQGNSA. Deletions cut 3 bases from V and 8 bases from J, with 13 bases between. The CDR3 covers 14 residues.

This clonotype has ten or more counts. The CDR3 DNA reads as TGTGCCAGCAGTGACAGGCCTGGGGCCAACGTCCTGACTTTC. It translates to CASSDRPGANVLTF. The chain is built from TRBV12-3 or TRBV12-4 and TRBJ2-6; D possibly corresponds to TRBD1 (6 bases). CDR3 size: 14 residues. V was clipped by 5 bases and J by 2 bases, with 7 bases between them.

This clonotype was found a few times. The V and J genes are TRBV7-9 and TRBJ1-5, with 11 bases fitting TRBD1. From germline, CDR1 is SEHNR and CDR2 FQNEAQ (reference sequence). The CDR3 contains 15 residues. V shed 5 bases and J 2 bases; nucleotides not matched to a gene: 2. CDR3 nucleotides: TGTGCCAGCAGCCAGGGACAGGGGGGCAATCAGCCCCAGCATTTT. Protein: CASSQGQGGNQPQHF.

This clonotype was picked up many times. This chain connects TRBV6-5 to TRBJ2-7, with 7 bases that match TRBD2. The CDR3 loop spans 15 amino acids. J gave up 6 bases and V 0 bases, and 8 bases lay outside the gene matches. The V gene's germline CDR1 is MNHEY and CDR2 SVGAGI. The CDR3 DNA reads TGTGCCAGCAGTTACTCGGGGGGAGGGCCCGGCGAGCAGTACTTC. The encoded protein is CASSYSGGGPGEQYF.

This clonotype was picked up many times. V usage is TRBV20-1 and J usage is TRBJ1-5; no firm D call. The CDR3 has 14 residues. Trimming took off 4 bases at V and 4 bases at J, with 14 bases between the two ends. Germline CDR1 and CDR2: DFQATT and SNEGSKA (reference sequence). CDR3 amino acids: CSAIEVVGNQPQHF. The DNA of the CDR3 is TGCAGTGCTATAGAAGTGGTCGGGAATCAGCCCCAGCATTTT.

This clonotype was counted many times. V gene TRBV24-1 combines with J gene TRBJ2-3, with unresolved D. CDR1 and CDR2 (germline): KGHDR, SFDVKD. The CDR3 is made up of 11 amino acids. Deletions cut 6 bases from V and 2 bases from J, with 2 bases between. The CDR3 sequence is CATSHTDTQYF. The CDR3 bases are TGTGCCACCAGTCACACAGATACGCAGTATTTT.

The chain links TRBV7-2 to TRBJ2-5; 13 bases align to TRBD2. V shed 3 bases and J 5 bases; nucleotides not matched to a gene: 9. This CDR3 region has 17 residues. CDR1 and CDR2 from the germline V gene are SGHTA and FQGNSA. CDR3 coding DNA: TGTGCCAGCAGCTTGGGACTCCTGACTAGCGGGAGGGAGACCCAGTACTTC. Its protein is CASSLGLLTSGRETQYF.

Note on this clonotype: The CDR3 end shows no conserved phenylalanine or tryptophan, and so a read error is likely. V and J are TRBV5-4 and TRBJ2-7, with D uncertain. V was trimmed by 5 bases and J by 3 bases, leaving 12 bases between them. In germline, CDR1 is SGHNT, CDR2 YYREEE (reference sequence). The CDR3 runs to 13 residues. Here the CDR3 DNA reads TGTGCCAGCAGTTCTTATCTAGGCTACGAGCAGTACCTC. Its protein is CASSSYLGYEQYL.

This clonotype was seen more than once but under ten times. The chain couples TRBV28 to TRBJ1-4, with TRBD1 as a possible D gene (5 bases). Germline V CDR1 and CDR2: MDHEN, SYDVKM. Trimming cost V 2 bases and J 8 bases, with 18 bases left between them. The CDR3 runs to 16 residues. The CDR3 protein is CASSLAVTALREKLFF. CDR3 sequence (DNA): TGTGCCAGCAGTTTAGCGGTGACAGCCTTGAGGGAAAAACTGTTTTTT.

The chain recombines TRBV7-3 with TRBJ2-7; the match to TRBD1 covers 7 bases. CDR1 and CDR2 from the germline V gene are SGHTA and FQGTGA. This CDR3 has 15 amino acids. J was trimmed by 4 bases and V by 3 bases; bases with no gene match: 9. The CDR3 reads CASSLGAGGEYEQYF. CDR3 DNA: TGTGCCAGCAGCTTGGGGGCAGGGGGAGAGTACGAGCAGTACTTC.

Worth noting for this clonotype: A much larger clone lies a single base off, so this may be a read error. The chain is built from TRBV7-3 and TRBJ2-7; 13 bases are a match to TRBD2. Trimming cost V 1 base and J 7 bases; bases outside gene matches: 7. Looked up from germline, CDR1 is SGHTA and CDR2 is FQGTGA. CDR3 length: 16 amino acids. CDR3 residues: CASSLIGTSGNDEQYF. For the CDR3, the DNA is TGTGCCAGCAGCTTAATTGGGACTAGCGGGAACGATGAGCAGTACTTC.

This clonotype has ten or more counts. The CDR3 sequence: CASRGKIAGGPEETQYF. CDR3 sequence (DNA): TGTGCCAGCAGAGGGAAGATAGCGGGAGGGCCTGAAGAGACCCAGTACTTC. The chain uses TRBV7-8 and TRBJ2-5; 11 bases fit TRBD2. V shed 6 bases, J shed 3 bases, and the junction held 12 bases outside the gene matches. The CDR3 totals 17 residues. Germline V CDR1 and CDR2: SGHVS, FQNEAQ.

This clonotype was counted many times. The J gene is TRBJ2-5, the V gene TRBV4-1, with 12 bases that match TRBD2. Germline CDR1 and CDR2: MGHRA and YSYEKL. CDR3 length: 16 residues. The ends lost 4 bases at V and 4 bases at J; junction bases unmatched: 7. CDR3 nucleotide sequence: TGCGCCAGCAGCCCAAGACTAGCGGGAGAGGGAGAGACCCAGTACTTC. Its protein is CASSPRLAGEGETQYF.

This chain connects TRBV29-1 to TRBJ1-1; TRBD1 is a possible D gene (5 bases). The length of the CDR3 is 13 residues. Germline assignment: CDR1 SQVTM and CDR2 ANQGSEA. The ends were cut back, 4 bases at V and 1 base at J, with 10 bases in the middle. For the CDR3, the DNA is TGCAGCGTTGCTCGGACAACGAACACTGAAGCTTTCTTT. Protein sequence: CSVARTTNTEAFF. The whole variable domain, filled in from reference TRBV29-1 and TRBJ1-1, reads SAVISQKPSRDICQRGTSLTIQCQVDSQVTMMFWYRQQPGQSLTLIATANQGSEATYESGFVIDKFPISRPNLTFSTLTVSNMSPEDSSIYLCSVARTTNTEAFFGQGTRLTVV.

Ten or more counts support this clonotype. The rearrangement joins TRBV7-6 to TRBJ1-4; 7 bases are a match to TRBD1. This CDR3 comprises 14 residues. Germline lookup yields CDR1 SGHVS and CDR2 FNYEAQ. V trimming: 1 base; J trimming: 8 bases; junction bases outside the gene matches: 4. The CDR3 DNA reads TGTGCCAGCAGCTTAGACAGGGGTCAGGAAAAACTGTTTTTT. It specifies CASSLDRGQEKLFF. Using reference TRBV7-6 and TRBJ1-4 for the parts outside the CDR3, the full variable domain is GAGVSQSPRYKVTKRGQDVALRCDPISGHVSLYWYRQALGQGPEFLTYFNYEAQQDKSGLPNDRFSAERPEGSISTLTIQRTEQRDSAMYRCASSLDRGQEKLFFGSGTQLSVL.

The chain employs TRBV30 and TRBJ1-3; a possible D gene is TRBD1 (6 bases). Germline V lookup: CDR1 GTSNPN, CDR2 SVGIG (reference sequence). The V gene lost 5 bases and the J gene lost 6 bases, with 14 bases spanning the gap. The length of the CDR3 is 13 residues. In DNA, the CDR3 is TGTGCCTGGTACTCCCGACAGGCAAACACCATATATTTT. Its translation is CAWYSRQANTIYF.

The chain is built from TRBV20-1 and TRBJ2-5; perhaps TRBD2 as D (6 bases). Germline V gene sequence: CDR1 DFQATT, CDR2 SNEGSKA (reference sequence). The CDR3 spans 15 residues. As DNA, the CDR3 is TGCAGCCAAGAGGGAGACCAAGCGGGCAGAGAGACCCAGTACTTC. It yields the protein CSQEGDQAGRETQYF.

With respect to this clonotype: A single base separates this from a much larger clone, so it may be a read error. The rearrangement joins TRBV7-3 to TRBJ2-7; the D gene could be TRBD1 or TRBD2 (6 bases each). The CDR3 is 16 amino acids. Germline V lookup: CDR1 SGHTA, CDR2 FQGTGA. In DNA, the CDR3 is TGCGCCAACAGCCAAGGCGGGACACTCGCATCCTACGAGCAGTACTTC. It encodes CANSQGGTLASYEQYF.